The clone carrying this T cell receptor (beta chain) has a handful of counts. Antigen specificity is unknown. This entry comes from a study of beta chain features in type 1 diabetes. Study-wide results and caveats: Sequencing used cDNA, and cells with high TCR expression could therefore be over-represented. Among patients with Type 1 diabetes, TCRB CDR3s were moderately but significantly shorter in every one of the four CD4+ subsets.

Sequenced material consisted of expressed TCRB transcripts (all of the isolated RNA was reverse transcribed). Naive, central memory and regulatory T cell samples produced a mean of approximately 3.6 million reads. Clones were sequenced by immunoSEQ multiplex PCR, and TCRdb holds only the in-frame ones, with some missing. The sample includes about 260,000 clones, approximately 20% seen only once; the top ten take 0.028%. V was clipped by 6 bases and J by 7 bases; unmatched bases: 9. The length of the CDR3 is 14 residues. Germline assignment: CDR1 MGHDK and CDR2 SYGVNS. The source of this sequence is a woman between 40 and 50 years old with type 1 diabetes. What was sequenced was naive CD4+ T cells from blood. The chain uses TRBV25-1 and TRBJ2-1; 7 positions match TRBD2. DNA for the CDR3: TGTGCCAGCAGGTACGGGGAGGGCTGGAATGAGCAGTTCTTC. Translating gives CASRYGEGWNEQFF.